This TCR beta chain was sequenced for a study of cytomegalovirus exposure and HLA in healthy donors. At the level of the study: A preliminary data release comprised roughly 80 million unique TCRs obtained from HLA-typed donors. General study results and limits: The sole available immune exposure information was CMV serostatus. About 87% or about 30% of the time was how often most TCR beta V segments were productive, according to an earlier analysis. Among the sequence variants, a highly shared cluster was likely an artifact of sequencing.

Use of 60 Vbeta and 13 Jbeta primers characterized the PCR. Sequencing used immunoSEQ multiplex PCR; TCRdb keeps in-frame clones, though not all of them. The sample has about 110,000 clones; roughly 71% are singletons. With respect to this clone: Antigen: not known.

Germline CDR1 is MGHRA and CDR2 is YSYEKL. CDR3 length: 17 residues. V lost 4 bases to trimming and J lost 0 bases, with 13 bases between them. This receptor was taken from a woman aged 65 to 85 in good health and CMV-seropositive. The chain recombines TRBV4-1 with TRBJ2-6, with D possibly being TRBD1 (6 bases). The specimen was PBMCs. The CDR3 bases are TGCGCCAGCAGCCGAGGGGGAGCCCGCTCTGGGGCCAACGTCCTGACTTTC. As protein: CASSRGGARSGANVLTF.